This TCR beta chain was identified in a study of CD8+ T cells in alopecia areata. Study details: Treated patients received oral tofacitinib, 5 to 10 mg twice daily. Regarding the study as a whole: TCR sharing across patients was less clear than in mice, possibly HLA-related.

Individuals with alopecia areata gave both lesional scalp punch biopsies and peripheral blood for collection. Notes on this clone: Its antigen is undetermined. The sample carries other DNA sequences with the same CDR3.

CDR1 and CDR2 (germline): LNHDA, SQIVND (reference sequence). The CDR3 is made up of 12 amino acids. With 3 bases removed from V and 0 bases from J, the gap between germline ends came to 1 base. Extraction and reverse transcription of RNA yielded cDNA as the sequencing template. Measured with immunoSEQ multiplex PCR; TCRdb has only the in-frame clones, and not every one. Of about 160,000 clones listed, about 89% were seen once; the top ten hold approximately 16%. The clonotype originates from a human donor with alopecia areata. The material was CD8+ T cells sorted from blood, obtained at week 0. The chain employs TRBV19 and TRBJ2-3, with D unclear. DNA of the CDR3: TGTGCCAGTAGTATCAGCACAGATACGCAGTATTTT. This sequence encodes CASSISTDTQYF. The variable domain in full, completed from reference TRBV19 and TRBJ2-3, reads DGGITQSPKYLFRKEGQNVTLSCEQNLNHDAMYWYRQDPGQGLRLIYYSQIVNDFQKGDIAEGYSVSREKKESFPLTVTSAQKNPTAFYLCASSISTDTQYFGPGTRLTVL.